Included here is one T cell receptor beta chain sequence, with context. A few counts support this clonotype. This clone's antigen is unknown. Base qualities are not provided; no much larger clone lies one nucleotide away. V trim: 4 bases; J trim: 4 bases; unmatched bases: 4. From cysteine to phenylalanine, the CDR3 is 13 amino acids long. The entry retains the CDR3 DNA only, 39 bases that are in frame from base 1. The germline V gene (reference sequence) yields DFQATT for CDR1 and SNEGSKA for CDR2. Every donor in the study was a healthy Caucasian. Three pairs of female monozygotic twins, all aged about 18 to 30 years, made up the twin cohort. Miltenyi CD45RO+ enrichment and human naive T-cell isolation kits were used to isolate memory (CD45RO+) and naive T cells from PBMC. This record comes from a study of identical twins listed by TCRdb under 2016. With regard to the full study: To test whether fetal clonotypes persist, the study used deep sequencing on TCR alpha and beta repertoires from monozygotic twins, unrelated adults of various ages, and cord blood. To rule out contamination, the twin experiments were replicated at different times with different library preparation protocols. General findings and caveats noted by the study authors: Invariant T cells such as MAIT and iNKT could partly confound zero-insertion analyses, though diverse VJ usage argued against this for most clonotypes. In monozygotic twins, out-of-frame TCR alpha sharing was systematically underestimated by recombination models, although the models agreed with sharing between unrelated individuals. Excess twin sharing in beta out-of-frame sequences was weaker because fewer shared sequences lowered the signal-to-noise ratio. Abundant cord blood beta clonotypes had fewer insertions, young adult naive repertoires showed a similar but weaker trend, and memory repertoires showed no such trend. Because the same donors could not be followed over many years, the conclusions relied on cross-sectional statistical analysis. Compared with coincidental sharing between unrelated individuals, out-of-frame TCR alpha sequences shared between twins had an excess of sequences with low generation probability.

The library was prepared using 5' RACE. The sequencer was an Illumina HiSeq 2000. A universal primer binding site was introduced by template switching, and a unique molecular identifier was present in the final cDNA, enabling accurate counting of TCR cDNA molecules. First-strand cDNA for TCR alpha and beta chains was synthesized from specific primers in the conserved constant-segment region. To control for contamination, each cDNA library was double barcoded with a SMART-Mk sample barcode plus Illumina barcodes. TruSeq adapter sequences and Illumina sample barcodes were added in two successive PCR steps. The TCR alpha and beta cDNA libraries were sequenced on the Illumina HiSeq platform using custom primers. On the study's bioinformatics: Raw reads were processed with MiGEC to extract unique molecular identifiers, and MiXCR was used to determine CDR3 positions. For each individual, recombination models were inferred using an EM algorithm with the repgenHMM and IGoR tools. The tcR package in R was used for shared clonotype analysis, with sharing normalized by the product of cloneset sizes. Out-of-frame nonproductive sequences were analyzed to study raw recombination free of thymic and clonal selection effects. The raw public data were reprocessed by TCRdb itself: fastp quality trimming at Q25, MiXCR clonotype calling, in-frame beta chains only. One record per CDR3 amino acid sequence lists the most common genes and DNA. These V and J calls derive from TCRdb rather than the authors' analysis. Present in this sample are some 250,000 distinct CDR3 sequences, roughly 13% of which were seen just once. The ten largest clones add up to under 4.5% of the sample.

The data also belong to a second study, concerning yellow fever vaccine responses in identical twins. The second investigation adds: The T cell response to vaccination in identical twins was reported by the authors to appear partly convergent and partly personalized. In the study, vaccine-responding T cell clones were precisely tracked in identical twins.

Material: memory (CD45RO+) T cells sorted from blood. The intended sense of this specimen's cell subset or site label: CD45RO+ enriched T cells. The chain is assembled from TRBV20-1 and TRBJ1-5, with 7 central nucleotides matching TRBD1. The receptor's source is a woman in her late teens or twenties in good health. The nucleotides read TGCAGTGCTACACTGACAGGGAATCAGCCCCAGCATTTT. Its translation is CSATLTGNQPQHF.